These 9 T cell receptor beta chains were sequenced from one sample in a study of cytomegalovirus exposure and HLA in healthy donors. PCR employed 60 Vbeta and 13 Jbeta primers. Produced via immunoSEQ multiplex PCR; TCRdb's table is partial and in-frame only. The sample has 100,000 to 150,000 clones, around 80% seen once; the top ten hold approximately 10%. What was sequenced was PBMCs. The receptors originated from a man in his thirties or forties in good health and CMV-seropositive.

The chain is built from TRBV4-3 and TRBJ2-7; tentative D call: TRBD2 (6 bases). The V end was cut by 2 bases, the J end by 7 bases, with 15 bases between. Germline CDR1 reads LGHNA; CDR2 reads YSLEER. The CDR3 length is 14 residues. CDR3 sequence reads: CASSQKNGGGEQYF. The CDR3 DNA reads as TGCGCCAGCAGCCAAAAGAACGGGGGTGGGGAGCAGTACTTC.

The chain has TRBV29-1 and TRBJ1-1; no definite D call. Germline CDR1 is SQVTM and CDR2 is ANQGSEA. V lost 4 bases and J 8 bases, leaving 11 bases between the germline ends. The CDR3 runs to 11 residues. In DNA form, the CDR3 reads TGCAGCGTTGCCTATGGAGCGGAAGCTTTCTTT. It is translated as CSVAYGAEAFF. Together with reference TRBV29-1 and TRBJ1-1, the CDR3 gives the full variable domain: SAVISQKPSRDICQRGTSLTIQCQVDSQVTMMFWYRQQPGQSLTLIATANQGSEATYESGFVIDKFPISRPNLTFSTLTVSNMSPEDSSIYLCSVAYGAEAFFGQGTRLTVV.

The chain combines TRBV4-2 with TRBJ2-5; 11 bases map to TRBD2. The CDR3 has 15 residues. In germline, CDR1 is LGHNA, CDR2 YNFKEQ. J gave up 5 bases and V 0 bases, and 2 bases lay outside the gene matches. In DNA form, the CDR3 reads TGTGCCAGCAGCCAAGAGACTAGCGGGACGGAGACCCAGTACTTC. Its translation: CASSQETSGTETQYF.

The V gene is TRBV5-1, the J gene TRBJ2-2; tentatively, D is TRBD1 (5 bases). CDR3 size: 14 residues. Trimming pared 1 base from V and 1 base from J, leaving 5 bases between. Germline V CDR1 and CDR2: SGHRS, YFSETQ. The CDR3 reads CASSLTGNTGELFF. In nucleotides, the CDR3 is TGCGCCAGCAGCTTGACAGGGAACACCGGGGAGCTGTTTTTT. Supplemented by reference TRBV5-1 and TRBJ2-2, the full variable domain reads KAGVTQTPRYLIKTRGQQVTLSCSPISGHRSVSWYQQTPGQGLQFLFEYFSETQRNKGNFPGRFSGRQFSNSRSEMNVSTLELGDSALYLCASSLTGNTGELFFGEGSRLTVL.

The genes are TRBV28 and TRBJ1-4; tentatively, D is TRBD1 (6 bases). Germline V gene sequence: CDR1 MDHEN, CDR2 SYDVKM. The CDR3 length is 14 residues. Trimming pared 7 bases from V and 3 bases from J, leaving 12 bases between. CDR3 in DNA: TGTGCCAGCACCCAACAGGGTCCTAATGAAAAACTGTTTTTT. Translated, it gives CASTQQGPNEKLFF.

The chain is built from TRBV7-9 and TRBJ2-3; the D gene is possibly TRBD2 (5 bases). The CDR3 loop spans 15 amino acids. Trimming shortened V by 5 bases and J by 3 bases, and 15 bases separated the two germline ends. The germline V gene encodes CDR1 SEHNR and CDR2 FQNEAQ (reference sequence). The chain's CDR3 is CASSPTQSGTDTQYF. CDR3 DNA: TGTGCCAGCAGCCCGACCCAAAGCGGAACAGATACGCAGTATTTT.

This clone has more than one count but fewer than ten. The CDR3 region is CASSHITSQGATKNIQYF. The DNA for the CDR3 is TGCGCCAGCAGCCACATCACATCACAGGGGGCTACCAAAAACATTCAGTACTTC. This chain uses TRBV4-3 with TRBJ2-4; 9 bases map to TRBD1. Germline CDR1 and CDR2: LGHNA and YSLEER. Trimming at V came to 3 bases and at J to 2 bases, leaving 11 bases not matched to a gene. The CDR3 length is 18 residues.

The chain employs TRBV4-3 and TRBJ2-7; 9 bases line up with TRBD1. Looked up from germline, CDR1 is LGHNA and CDR2 is YSLEER. The ends lost 4 bases at V and 3 bases at J; junction bases unmatched: 7. The CDR3 is 15 residues long. CDR3 sequence: CASSRGTGPVYEQYF. As DNA, the CDR3 is TGCGCCAGCAGCCGAGGGACAGGGCCGGTCTACGAGCAGTACTTC.

This clone occurred once. The rearrangement joins TRBV4-3 to TRBJ2-5, with 8 bases that match TRBD1. J was trimmed by 4 bases and V by 3 bases; bases with no gene match: 4. The CDR3 consists of 14 residues. Germline V gene lookup returns CDR1 LGHNA and CDR2 YSLEER. CDR3 amino acids: CASSQAGTGETQYF. The CDR3 DNA follows: TGCGCCAGCAGCCAGGCCGGGACAGGAGAGACCCAGTACTTC.